Presented here are 32 T cell receptor beta chains from one specimen sequenced in a study of shared clonotypes between healthy human individuals (dated by TCRdb to the early 2020s). The library came from the immunoSEQ multiplex PCR assay. TCRdb limited this immuneACCESS table to in-frame rearrangements with V and J called. A share of clones is missing; checked studies link under half to unresolved V genes, and the rest is unexplained. Within this sample are 950,000 to 1,100,000 clones, with roughly 70% of them counted one time only. The ten largest clonotypes hold approximately 1.5% of the sample. The sample comprised memory CD4+ T cells sorted from blood. The sample's cell subset or site label, in plain terms: CD45RA-negative fraction. The receptors were gathered from a man between 18 and 29 years old in good health.

This clone came up a few times. The chain uses TRBV7-9 and TRBJ2-6, with D unclear. This CDR3 is built from 15 residues. CDR1 SEHNR and CDR2 FQNEAQ come from the germline V gene (reference sequence). The ends were cut back, 3 bases at V and 4 bases at J, with 10 bases in the middle. CDR3 coding DNA: TGTGCCAGCAGCTTTTATTCCTCCGGGGCCAACGTCCTGACTTTC. Translation gives CASSFYSSGANVLTF. Full variable domain (missing parts from reference TRBV7-9 and TRBJ2-6): DTGVSQNPRHKITKRGQNVTFRCDPISEHNRLYWYRQTLGQGPEFLTYFQNEAQLEKSRLLSDRFSAERPKGSFSTLEIQRTEQGDSAMYLCASSFYSSGANVLTFGAGSRLTVL.

The V gene is TRBV4-3, the J gene TRBJ2-3; no definite D call. V was pared by 0 bases and J by 6 bases, with 13 bases between. CDR1 and CDR2 (germline): LGHNA, YSLEER. There are 15 residues in the CDR3. DNA for the CDR3: TGCGCCAGCAGCCAAGACTCCGTAGGAGCGGATACGCAGTATTTT. Encoded protein: CASSQDSVGADTQYF.

This sequence joins TRBV5-4 and TRBJ2-1; no clear D. The CDR3 is made up of 12 amino acids. V dropped 3 bases and J dropped 7 bases, with 8 bases sitting between them. From germline, CDR1 is SGHNT and CDR2 YYREEE (reference sequence). CDR3 sequence reads: CASSWGRNEQFF. In nucleotides, the CDR3 is TGTGCCAGCAGCTGGGGTCGGAATGAGCAGTTCTTC.

This sequence joins TRBV5-8 and TRBJ2-1; D remains ambiguous. Germline V gene lookup returns CDR1 SGHTS and CDR2 YDEGEE. This CDR3 contains 16 residues. The V gene lost 0 bases and the J gene lost 6 bases, with 16 bases spanning the gap. The CDR3 here is CASSLVTRTSRNEQFF. The CDR3 coding sequence is TGTGCCAGCAGCTTGGTGACCCGGACCTCCCGCAATGAGCAGTTCTTC.

This clone was seen only a few times. The gene calls are TRBV7-2 and TRBJ2-2; the match to TRBD2 covers 9 bases. V lost 5 bases and J lost 4; bases outside the gene matches: 11. The CDR3 covers 17 residues. Germline V gene lookup returns CDR1 SGHTA and CDR2 FQGNSA. Here the CDR3 DNA reads TGTGCCAGCAGCCCGAGCCTACTAGCGGGCCTCACCGGGGAGCTGTTTTTT. Encoded protein: CASSPSLLAGLTGELFF.

The chain uses TRBV6-1 and TRBJ1-5; D not certain. Germline values: CDR1 MNHNS, CDR2 SASEGT. This CDR3 region has 11 residues. The ends were cut back, 1 base at V and 10 bases at J, with 5 bases in the middle. CDR3 residues: CASSEEKPQHF. CDR3 sequence (DNA): TGTGCCAGCAGTGAAGAAAAACCCCAGCATTTT.

V gene TRBV5-4 combines with J gene TRBJ2-3; no firm D call. This CDR3 is 15 amino acids long. Germline V gene data show CDR1 as SGHNT and CDR2 as YYREEE (reference sequence). Trimming took off 2 bases at V and 4 bases at J, with 14 bases between the two ends. DNA for the CDR3: TGTGCCAGCAGCTTTGGGCAGAGTAGGTCAGATACGCAGTATTTT. It yields the protein CASSFGQSRSDTQYF.

This sequence joins TRBV10-3 and TRBJ2-7; a possible D gene is TRBD1 (6 bases). The germline V and J ends were trimmed by 10 bases and 0 bases, with 10 bases remaining between them. The germline V gene encodes CDR1 ENHRY and CDR2 SYGVKD. The CDR3 runs to 12 residues. CDR3 protein: CASRTDSYEQYF. In DNA form, the CDR3 reads TGTGCCAGTCGGACAGACTCCTACGAGCAGTACTTC.

CDR3 in DNA: TGCAGTGCTCCTTTGGGGAACGAGCAGTACTTC. Its translation: CSAPLGNEQYF. The genes are TRBV20-1 and TRBJ2-7; D is uncertain. In germline, CDR1 is DFQATT, CDR2 SNEGSKA (reference sequence). V lost 5 bases and J 5 bases, leaving 10 bases between the germline ends. The CDR3 extends over 11 amino acids.

This chain joins TRBV11-2 and TRBJ2-5; maybe TRBD2 (6 bases). The CDR3 extends over 14 amino acids. Germline V lookup: CDR1 SGHAT, CDR2 FQNNGV. Trimming removed 0 bases at V and 6 bases at J, with 11 bases between. The CDR3 nucleotides read TGTGCCAGCAGCTTAGAACGCGGGGAGAAGACCCAGTACTTC. It codes for CASSLERGEKTQYF.

This clone was recorded a few times. The gene calls are TRBV30 and TRBJ1-3; possibly TRBD1 for D (5 bases). The germline V and J ends were trimmed by 4 bases and 0 bases, with 16 bases remaining between them. CDR1 is GTSNPN, CDR2 SVGIG, per germline (reference sequence). CDR3 size: 16 residues. CDR3 amino acids: CAWIYGRGLSGNTIYF. The CDR3 nucleotides are TGTGCCTGGATTTATGGCCGGGGCCTCTCTGGAAACACCATATATTTT.

This clone was seen once. CDR3 residues: CSVESGQGGIGNTIYF. DNA for the CDR3: TGCAGCGTTGAATCCGGACAGGGAGGCATAGGAAACACCATATATTTT. The chain carries TRBV29-1 and TRBJ1-3; 8 bases agree with TRBD1. Germline V gene data show CDR1 as SQVTM and CDR2 as ANQGSEA. The ends lost 2 bases at V and 4 bases at J; junction bases unmatched: 10. The CDR3 is 16 amino acids.

The CDR3 DNA is TGTGCCAGCAGCTTGCTGGATAGCAATCAGCCCCAGCATTTT. Translated, it gives CASSLLDSNQPQHF. This rearrangement joins TRBV5-5 to TRBJ1-5; D not certain. Looked up from germline, CDR1 is SGHKS and CDR2 is YYEKEE (reference sequence). The CDR3 totals 14 residues. V gave up 1 base and J gave up 0 bases, with 5 bases separating them.

The J gene is TRBJ2-5, the V gene TRBV28; weak D call: TRBD1 (6 bases). V was clipped by 4 bases and J by 4 bases, with 22 bases between them. This CDR3 is built from 17 residues. From germline, CDR1 is MDHEN and CDR2 SYDVKM. The CDR3 here is CASSSATGRIGRETQYF. CDR3 DNA sequence: TGTGCCAGCAGTTCCGCCACAGGGCGCATTGGGAGAGAGACCCAGTACTTC.

This clone has only a few counts. The genes are TRBV2 and TRBJ1-1, with 7 nucleotides matching TRBD1. Germline values: CDR1 SNHLY, CDR2 FYNNEI. Trimming cost V 6 bases and J 0 bases; bases outside gene matches: 7. The CDR3 spans 15 residues. CDR3 nucleotides: TGTGCCAGCAGCGGGGACAGTGCAATGAACACTGAAGCTTTCTTT. Translating gives CASSGDSAMNTEAFF.

V usage is TRBV10-2 and J usage is TRBJ1-1, with TRBD1 matching over 8 bases. Looked up from germline, CDR1 is WSHSY and CDR2 is SAAADI. CDR3 length: 15 amino acids. The V and J ends lost 2 bases and 5 bases, in that order; junction bases with no gene match: 7. CDR3 region: CASSEPWTGRTEAFF. Written as DNA, the CDR3 is TGCGCCAGCAGTGAGCCGTGGACAGGGAGGACTGAAGCTTTCTTT.

This clone was observed a few times. The V gene is TRBV18, the J gene TRBJ1-6; D may be TRBD1 (5 bases). The germline V gene has CDR1 KGHSH and CDR2 LQKENI. CDR3 size: 15 residues. Trimming stripped 5 bases from V and 0 bases from J, with 8 bases between. The CDR3 sequence: CASSAQGSYNSPLHF. CDR3 bases: TGTGCCAGCTCAGCCCAGGGCTCCTATAATTCACCCCTCCACTTT.

This clone showed up just a few times. The V call is TRBV28, the J call TRBJ2-7; 8 bases line up with TRBD2. Trimming cost V 2 bases and J 6 bases; bases outside gene matches: 6. CDR3 length: 14 amino acids. Germline V gives CDR1 MDHEN, CDR2 SYDVKM. The CDR3 here is CASSLASGSGEQYF. The CDR3 DNA sequence: TGTGCCAGCAGTTTAGCCAGCGGGAGTGGCGAGCAGTACTTC.

The rearrangement links TRBV5-1 to TRBJ2-1; D remains ambiguous. Per the germline V gene, CDR1 is SGHRS and CDR2 is YFSETQ. V shed 0 bases and J shed 6 bases, with 13 bases lying between them. The CDR3 contains 15 residues. In DNA, the CDR3 is TGCGCCAGCAGCTTGGGGCTATTCCCCGGCAATGAGCAGTTCTTC. Translating gives CASSLGLFPGNEQFF.

CDR3 loop: CASSGGTEANYGYTF. DNA for the CDR3: TGTGCCAGCAGCGGGGGGACAGAAGCTAACTATGGCTACACCTTC. The chain combines TRBV9 with TRBJ1-2; 7 nucleotides match TRBD1. The V gene end was trimmed by 3 bases and the J gene end by 0 bases; junction bases not matched to a gene: 5. This CDR3 comprises 15 residues. CDR1 SGDLS and CDR2 YYNGEE come from the germline V gene.

V is TRBV9 and J is TRBJ1-3, with D possibly being TRBD1 (5 bases). Germline CDR1 SGDLS, CDR2 YYNGEE. The CDR3 runs to 15 residues. V was shortened by 0 bases and J by 0 bases, with 7 bases between the two germline ends. In nucleotides, the CDR3 is TGTGCCAGCAGCGTAGGGGGACCCTCTGGAAACACCATATATTTT. Translating it yields CASSVGGPSGNTIYF. The entire variable domain, with the rest obtained from reference TRBV9 and TRBJ1-3, is as follows: DSGVTQTPKHLITATGQRVTLRCSPRSGDLSVYWYQQSLDQGLQFLIQYYNGEERAKGNILERFSAQQFPDLHSELNLSSLELGDSALYFCASSVGGPSGNTIYFGEGSWLTVV.

Concerning this clone: Other DNA sequences within the sample encode an identical CDR3. The CDR3 loop is CASSESRGFNQPQHF. The DNA for the CDR3 is TGTGCCAGCAGTGAGAGCAGGGGATTCAATCAGCCCCAGCATTTT. The chain employs TRBV6-1 and TRBJ1-5, with D perhaps TRBD1 (6 bases). From germline, CDR1 is MNHNS and CDR2 SASEGT. Trimming took off 3 bases at V and 3 bases at J, with 12 bases between the two ends. This CDR3 spans 15 amino acids.

V usage is TRBV11-2 and J usage is TRBJ1-1; D unresolved. The CDR3 covers 14 residues. Germline values: CDR1 SGHAT, CDR2 FQNNGV. The ends were cut back, 4 bases at V and 0 bases at J, with 9 bases in the middle. The CDR3 reads CASSSQRMNTEAFF. CDR3 sequence (DNA): TGTGCCAGCAGCTCACAGCGGATGAACACTGAAGCTTTCTTT.

The V call is TRBV5-1, the J call TRBJ2-2; D gene ambiguous. The ends were cut back, 5 bases at V and 6 bases at J, with 11 bases in the middle. This CDR3 has 13 residues. CDR1 and CDR2 from the germline V gene are SGHRS and YFSETQ. The CDR3, as DNA: TGCGCCAGCAGTACCTCTGAGGCCGGGGAGCTGTTTTTT. Protein sequence: CASSTSEAGELFF.

The chain has TRBV29-1 and TRBJ1-4; D not certain. There are 14 residues in the CDR3. Germline loops: CDR1 SQVTM, CDR2 ANQGSEA. Trimming took off 1 base at V and 10 bases at J, with 16 bases between the two ends. The CDR3 nucleotides read TGCAGCGTTGAAGGCGGGAGTGGAGGAGGAAAACTGTTTTTT. Protein sequence: CSVEGGSGGGKLFF. The variable domain in full, with the rest retrieved from reference TRBV29-1 and TRBJ1-4, is SAVISQKPSRDICQRGTSLTIQCQVDSQVTMMFWYRQQPGQSLTLIATANQGSEATYESGFVIDKFPISRPNLTFSTLTVSNMSPEDSSIYLCSVEGGSGGGKLFFGSGTQLSVL.

Here the CDR3 reads CASRKSGRDTQYF. CDR3 bases: TGTGCCAGCAGGAAGTCAGGGCGAGATACGCAGTATTTT. The chain recombines TRBV6-5 with TRBJ2-3, with a possible D match to TRBD1 (5 bases). Trimming removed 6 bases at V and 5 bases at J, with 12 bases between. The germline gives CDR1 MNHEY, CDR2 SVGAGI. This CDR3 comprises 13 residues.

The chain uses TRBV5-4 and TRBJ2-2; the D gene is possibly TRBD2 (5 bases). This CDR3 contains 17 residues. V dropped 0 bases and J dropped 5 bases, with 17 bases sitting between them. The germline V gene encodes CDR1 SGHNT and CDR2 YYREEE (reference sequence). The CDR3 is CASSLEPQRSGTGELFF. In DNA form, the CDR3 reads TGTGCCAGCAGCTTGGAACCGCAGAGGTCGGGAACCGGGGAGCTGTTTTTT.

In its sample, this clone was seen a few times. The chain joins TRBV19 to TRBJ1-1; TRBD1 matches at 7 bases. This CDR3 comprises 13 residues. V was pared by 9 bases and J by 1 base, with 5 bases of the junction left unmatched. The germline V gene encodes CDR1 LNHDA and CDR2 SQIVND (reference sequence). For the CDR3, the DNA is TGTGCCAGCGGAGGGGGCGCGAACACTGAAGCTTTCTTT. Translation: CASGGGANTEAFF.

The chain carries TRBV4-3 and TRBJ2-7; D is perhaps TRBD1 (5 bases). Germline loops: CDR1 LGHNA, CDR2 YSLEER. CDR3 length equals 13 residues. The germline V and J ends were trimmed by 0 bases and 8 bases, with 11 bases remaining between them. Here the CDR3 DNA reads TGCGCCAGCAGCCAAGATCGGGCAGGGAAGCAGTACTTC. Its protein product is CASSQDRAGKQYF.

This clone was counted between two and nine times. A much more abundant neighbour one base away suggests this may be a read error. Within the sample, other DNA sequences also encode this same CDR3. V usage is TRBV28 and J usage is TRBJ1-1; unclear D gene. V lost 5 bases and J lost 3, with 4 bases in between. The CDR3 sequence is 11 residues long. Germline CDR1 is MDHEN and CDR2 is SYDVKM. The DNA for the CDR3 is TGTGCCAGCAGTCGGTACACTGAAGCTTTCTTT. It codes for CASSRYTEAFF. The variable domain in full, completed from reference TRBV28 and TRBJ1-1, reads DVKVTQSSRYLVKRTGEKVFLECVQDMDHENMFWYRQDPGLGLRLIYFSYDVKMKEKGDIPEGYSVSREKKERFSLILESASTNQTSMYLCASSRYTEAFFGQGTRLTVV.

The sample holds many counts of this clone. Germline and junction disagree at one end, which may indicate a read error. The chain combines TRBV19 with TRBJ1-5; TRBD1 agrees at 8 bases. Looked up from germline, CDR1 is LNHDA and CDR2 is SQIVND (reference sequence). This CDR3 region has 16 residues. The CDR3 nucleotides read TGCGGAAGAAAAAAGGACAGGGAAGGGGGCAATCAGCCCCAGCATTTT. It specifies CGRKKDREGGNQPQHF.

The CDR3: CASSPNAGGAYANEQYF. CDR3 coding DNA: TGCGCCAGCAGCCCTAACGCAGGGGGCGCTTATGCCAACGAGCAGTACTTC. The chain combines TRBV4-1 with TRBJ2-7; 8 nucleotides agree with TRBD1. The J segment lost 5 bases and the V segment lost 4 bases, leaving 16 bases of the junction unmatched. Germline V lookup: CDR1 MGHRA, CDR2 YSYEKL. The CDR3 extends over 17 amino acids.